Listed below are T cell receptor beta chains from one sample, sequenced in a study of identifying expanded T cells in peripheral blood. The repertoire was sequenced with immunoSEQ multiplex PCR; TCRdb's copy has only in-frame clones and lacks some. Here the sample spans 90,000 to 100,000 clones, nearly 90% being singletons. The sample consisted of blood. Receptors originate from a person aged 18-69 years in good health. Both conserved end residues are part of each CDR3. A D gene is named only where the DNA matches it firmly. Not all rows give a size; the values are once, few, many and, for expanded clones, a class.

J gene | CDR3 length | clone size | V gene | D gene | CDR3 DNA | CDR3 protein
TRBJ1-3 | 13 | - | TRBV25-1 | - | TGTGCCAGCAGTGAGGACGCAAGAAACACCATATATTTT | CASSEDARNTIYF
TRBJ2-1 | 16 | - | TRBV6-6 | - | TGTGCCAGCAGTTTTTCGGGGGTCCGGTCCTACAATGAGCAGTTCTTC | CASSFSGVRSYNEQFF
TRBJ1-4 | 16 | - | TRBV18 | - | TGTGCCAGCTCACCACCGAAGGGGGGAATAGGAGAAAAACTGTTTTTT | CASSPPKGGIGEKLFF
TRBJ1-1 | 15 | - | TRBV30 | TRBD1 | TGTGCCTGGAGTGTAGGCACAGGGGTGGACACTGAAGCTTTCTTT | CAWSVGTGVDTEAFF
TRBJ2-7 | 11 | - | TRBV5-6 | - | TGTGCCAGCAGCTTGCGGTACGAGCAGTACTTC | CASSLRYEQYF
TRBJ1-5 | 14 | - | TRBV27 | - | TGTGCCAGCAGTCCCGGGGCAGCTCTGGGGGCCCAGCATTTT | CASSPGAALGAQHF
TRBJ2-4 | 17 | - | TRBV18 | - | TGTGCCAGCTCCCACCCTAGCCAACGAGTAGCCAAAAACATTCAGTACTTC | CASSHPSQRVAKNIQYF
TRBJ1-1 | 16 | - | TRBV5-1 | - | TGCGCCAGCAGCCCCGGAACGGGGGGGCTTTTCGCTGAAGCTTTCTTT | CASSPGTGGLFAEAFF
TRBJ1-5 | 16 | - | TRBV7-9 | - | TGTGCCAGCAGCTTAGGTTTGGGCAGCCCGAATCAGCCCCAGCATTTT | CASSLGLGSPNQPQHF
TRBJ1-2 | 16 | - | TRBV6-6 | - | TGTGCCAGCAGTTACTCGCTATCGGCGGCGAACTATGGCTACACCTTC | CASSYSLSAANYGYTF
TRBJ1-2 | 12 | few | TRBV2 | - | TGTGCCAGCAAAGGACAGAACTATGGCTACACCTTC | CASKGQNYGYTF
TRBJ1-2 | 15 | - | TRBV6-5 | - | TGTGCCAGCCCCGAAGGGACGCCGGCTAACTATGGCTACACCTTC | CASPEGTPANYGYTF
TRBJ1-2 | 13 | - | TRBV6-1 | - | TGTGCCAGCAGAGGGACAACAAGCTATGGCTACACCTTC | CASRGTTSYGYTF
TRBJ1-1 | 13 | - | TRBV9 | - | TGTGCCAGCAGCTCACTCTTGAGTACTGAAGCTTTCTTT | CASSSLLSTEAFF
TRBJ2-2 | 17 | - | TRBV4-2 | - | TGTGCCAGCAGCCAAGATGAGGTGCCCCCCGGCACCGGGGAGCTGTTTTTT | CASSQDEVPPGTGELFF
TRBJ1-6 | 15 | - | TRBV7-8 | - | TGTGCCAGCAGCTTAGGGGCAGCAAATAATTCACCCCTCCACTTT | CASSLGAANNSPLHF
TRBJ2-2 | 15 | - | TRBV5-1 | - | TGCGCCAGCAGCTTCTACGACAGGAACACCGGGGAGCTGTTTTTT | CASSFYDRNTGELFF
TRBJ1-6 | 17 | - | TRBV7-8 | - | TGTGCCAGCAGCTTACGGACCGTGAGCTCCTATAATTCACCCCTCCACTTT | CASSLRTVSSYNSPLHF
TRBJ2-2 | 19 | few | TRBV4-1 | TRBD2 | TGCGCCAGCAGGCATCCGGGACTAGCGGGAGGCCCGGACACCGGGGAGCTGTTTTTT | CASRHPGLAGGPDTGELFF
TRBJ2-1 | 12 | - | TRBV9 | - | TGTGCCAGCAGCGCCCTCCAGGGGCTTCCGTTCTTC | CASSALQGLPFF
TRBJ1-1 | 14 | - | TRBV7-8 | - | TGTGCCAGCAGCTTAGGCCAGGGGTACACTGAAGCTTTCTTT | CASSLGQGYTEAFF
TRBJ1-6 | 14 | once | TRBV19 | TRBD1 | TGTGCCAGTAGCAATGACAGGGGTGGGTCACCCCTCCACTTT | CASSNDRGGSPLHF